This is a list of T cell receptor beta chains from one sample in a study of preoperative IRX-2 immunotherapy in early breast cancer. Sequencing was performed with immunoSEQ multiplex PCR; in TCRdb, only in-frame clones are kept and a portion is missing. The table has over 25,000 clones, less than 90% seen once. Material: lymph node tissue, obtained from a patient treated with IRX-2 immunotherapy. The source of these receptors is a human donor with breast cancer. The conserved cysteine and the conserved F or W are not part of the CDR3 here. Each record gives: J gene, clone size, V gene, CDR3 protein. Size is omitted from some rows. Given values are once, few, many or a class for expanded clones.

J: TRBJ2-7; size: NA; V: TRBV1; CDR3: ASSQVGGNYEQY
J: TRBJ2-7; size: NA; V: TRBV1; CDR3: ASSQGRDYTYEQY
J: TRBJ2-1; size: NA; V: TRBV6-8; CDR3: ASSLTSGRGDEQF
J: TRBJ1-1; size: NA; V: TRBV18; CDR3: ASSPGTGLGTEAF
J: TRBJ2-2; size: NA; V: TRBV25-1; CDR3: ASSDRGNTGELF
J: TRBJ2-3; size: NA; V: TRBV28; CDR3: ASSRWSGASTDTQY
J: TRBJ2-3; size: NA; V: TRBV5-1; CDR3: ASSLDSESTDTQY
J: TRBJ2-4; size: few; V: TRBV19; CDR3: ARFPAGGLAIQY
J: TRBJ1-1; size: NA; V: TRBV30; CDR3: AWSVGRNTEAF
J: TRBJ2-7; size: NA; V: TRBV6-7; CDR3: ASSYSIGWAYEQY
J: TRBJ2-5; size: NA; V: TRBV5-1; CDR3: ASSLGIAGSQETQY
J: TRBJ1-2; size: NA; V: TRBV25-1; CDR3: ASIPKEDSRKYGYT
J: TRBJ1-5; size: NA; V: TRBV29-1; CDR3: SVGNRGQPQH
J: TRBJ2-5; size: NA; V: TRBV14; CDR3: ASSQGVWGDRKETQY
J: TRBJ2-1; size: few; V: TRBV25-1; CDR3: ASSDPGPHYNEQF
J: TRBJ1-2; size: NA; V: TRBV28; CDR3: ASSGSGTAYGYT
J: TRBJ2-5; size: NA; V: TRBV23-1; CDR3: ASSQSPEAAPQETQY
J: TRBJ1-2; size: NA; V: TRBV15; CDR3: ATSRDRTVYGYT
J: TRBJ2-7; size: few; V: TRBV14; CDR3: ASSYHYGYEQY
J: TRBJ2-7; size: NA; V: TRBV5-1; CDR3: ASSYGDSGRGGEQY
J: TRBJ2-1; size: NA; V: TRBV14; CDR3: ASNARGEQF
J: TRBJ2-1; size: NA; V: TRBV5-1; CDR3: ASSLEGQVFNEQF
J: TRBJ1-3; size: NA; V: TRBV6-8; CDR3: AISGAGSSSGNTIY
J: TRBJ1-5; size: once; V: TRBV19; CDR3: ASSMGGNQPQH
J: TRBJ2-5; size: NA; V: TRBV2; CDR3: ASSSHKATQY
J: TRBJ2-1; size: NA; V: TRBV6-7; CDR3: ASTKGTMAF
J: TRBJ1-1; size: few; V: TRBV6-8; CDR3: ASSAGMNTEAF
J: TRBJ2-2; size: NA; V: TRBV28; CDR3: ASSLVGDTGELF
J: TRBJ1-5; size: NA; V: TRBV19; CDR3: ASRTQGPRQPQH
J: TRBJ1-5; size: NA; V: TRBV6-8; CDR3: ASSYSGLESQH
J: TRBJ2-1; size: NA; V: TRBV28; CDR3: ASSGLGQPYNEQF
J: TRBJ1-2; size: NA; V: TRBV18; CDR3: ASSPETGGGYT
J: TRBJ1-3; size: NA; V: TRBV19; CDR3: ASSRYRVGLGNTIY
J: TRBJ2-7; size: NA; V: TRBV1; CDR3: ASSQDLSYEQY
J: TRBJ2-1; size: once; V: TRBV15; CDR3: ATSRDPLSYNEQF
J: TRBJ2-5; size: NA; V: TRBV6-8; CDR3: ASRDQYQETQY
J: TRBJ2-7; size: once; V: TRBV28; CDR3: ASGGWGHRLYEQY
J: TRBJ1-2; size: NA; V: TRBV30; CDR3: AWSVGGSYGYT
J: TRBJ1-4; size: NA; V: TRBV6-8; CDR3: ASSQGREVEKLF
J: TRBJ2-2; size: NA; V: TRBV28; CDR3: ASSSGTSAPNTGELF
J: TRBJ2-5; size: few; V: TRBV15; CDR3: ATSRGARGARQETQY
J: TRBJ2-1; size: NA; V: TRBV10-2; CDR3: ASSLLTGTSGEQF
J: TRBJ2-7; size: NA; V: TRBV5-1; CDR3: ASSFGQGVYEQY
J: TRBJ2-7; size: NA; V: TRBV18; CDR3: ASSPRDRSTQQY
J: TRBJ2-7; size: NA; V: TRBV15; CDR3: ATSREYRDSYEQY
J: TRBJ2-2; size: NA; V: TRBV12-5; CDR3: ASARDGHTGELF